This TCR beta chain was profiled in a study of OX40 agonist ivuxolimab in advanced cancers. Notes on this clone: Its target is not known.

Profiling relied on immunoSEQ multiplex PCR, and the TCRdb table lists in-frame clones only, not all of them. There are almost 50,000 clones in the sample; more than 85% occur only once, and 40% to 65% lies in the top ten. The study, taken as a whole, reports: Researchers report that CD8+ T cells had, on average, more expanded clones than CD4+.

The germline V gene has CDR1 GTSNPN and CDR2 SVGIG (reference sequence). The CDR3 consists of 14 residues. Trimming stripped 0 bases from V and 0 bases from J, with 7 bases between. The receptor was derived from an adult with an advanced solid tumor such as melanoma, head and neck, liver or kidney cancer. Sequenced here: CD4+ or CD8+ T cells sorted from blood, sampled in a trial of the OX40 agonist ivuxolimab. V gene TRBV30 combines with J gene TRBJ2-3; D is unclear. CDR3 DNA: TGTGCCTGGAGTGTTGTGGACAGCACAGATACGCAGTATTTT. Translated: CAWSVVDSTDTQYF.